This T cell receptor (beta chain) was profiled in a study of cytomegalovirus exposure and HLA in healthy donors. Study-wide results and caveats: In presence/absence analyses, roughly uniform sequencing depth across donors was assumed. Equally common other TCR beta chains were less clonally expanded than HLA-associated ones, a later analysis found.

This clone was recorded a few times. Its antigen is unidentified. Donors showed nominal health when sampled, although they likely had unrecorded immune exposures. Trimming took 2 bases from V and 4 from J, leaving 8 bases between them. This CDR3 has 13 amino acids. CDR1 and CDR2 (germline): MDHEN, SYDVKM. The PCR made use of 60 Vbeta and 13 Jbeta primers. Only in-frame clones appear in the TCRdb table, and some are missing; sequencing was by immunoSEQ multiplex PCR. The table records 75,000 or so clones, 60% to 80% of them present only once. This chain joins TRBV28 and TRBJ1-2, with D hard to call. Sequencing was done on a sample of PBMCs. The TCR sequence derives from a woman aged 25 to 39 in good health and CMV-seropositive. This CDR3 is CASSLGSFYGYTF. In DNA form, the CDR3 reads TGTGCCAGCAGTTTAGGCAGTTTCTATGGCTACACCTTC.